Included here is one T cell receptor beta chain sequence, with context. Its target is not known. The sample belongs to a study of post-analysis software for immune sequencing data. Study-wide background: Included courses were relapsing-remitting and secondary progressive multiple sclerosis; progressive-relapsing multiple sclerosis was also included.

Trimming took 5 bases from V and 6 from J; bases not matched to a gene: 7. The germline CDR1 and CDR2 sequences are MNHEY and SMNVEV (reference sequence). There are 14 residues in the CDR3. Study-wide findings and caveats: Compared with controls, patients had more of about 5 TRBV segments, including TRBV5-6, TRBV5-1 and TRBV20-1. Relative to controls, patients with multiple sclerosis showed significantly lower normalized Chao1 diversity.

The authors incorporated unique molecular identifiers into the TCR beta cDNA libraries. TCRdb analysed the PCR reads with MiXCR anew, one entry per CDR3 protein. Among hundreds of thousands of distinct CDR3 sequences listed, approximately 59% were seen once. This receptor was obtained from a girl aged 2-10 years with multiple sclerosis. The sequenced sample was blood. This sequence joins TRBV27 and TRBJ2-7, with 10 bases fitting TRBD1. Here the CDR3 reads CASSRFWTGGEQYF. The CDR3 nucleotides read TGTGCCAGCAGTCGATTTTGGACAGGGGGCGAGCAGTACTTC.